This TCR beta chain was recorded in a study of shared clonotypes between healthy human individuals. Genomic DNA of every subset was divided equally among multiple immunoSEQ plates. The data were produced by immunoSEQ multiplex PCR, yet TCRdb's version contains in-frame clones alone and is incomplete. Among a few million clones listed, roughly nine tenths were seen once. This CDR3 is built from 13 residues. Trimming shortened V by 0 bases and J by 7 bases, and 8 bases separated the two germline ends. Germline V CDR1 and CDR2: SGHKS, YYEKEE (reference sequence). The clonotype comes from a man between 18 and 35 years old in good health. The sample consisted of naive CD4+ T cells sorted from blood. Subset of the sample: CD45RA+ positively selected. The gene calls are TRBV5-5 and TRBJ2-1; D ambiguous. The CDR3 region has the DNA TGTGCCAGCAGCTTGGACGGATGGAATGAGCAGTTCTTC. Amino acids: CASSLDGWNEQFF.